Listed below are T cell receptor beta chains from one sample, sequenced in a study of blood T cell repertoires in COVID-19. The table came from immunoSEQ multiplex PCR; TCRdb's copy has only in-frame clones and leaves some out. This repertoire shows about 160,000 clones, 87% found once; its top ten account for 3.5% to 5%. The material sequenced was peripheral blood. These receptor sequences come from a woman aged 60-75 years with active or convalescent COVID-19. The CDR3 runs from the conserved cysteine through the conserved F or W. A D gene is named only where the DNA matches it firmly. Part of the rows lack a size; the others show once, few, many or a class for expanded clones.

D	V	J	size	CDR3	DNA
TRBD1	TRBV4-1	TRBJ1-5	-	CASSQDWTGYSNQPQHF	TGCGCCAGCAGCCAAGACTGGACAGGGTATAGCAATCAGCCCCAGCATTTT
-	TRBV6-1	TRBJ1-4	-	CASSEQRGINEKLFF	TGTGCCAGCAGTGAACAGAGGGGGATAAATGAAAAACTGTTTTTT
TRBD1	TRBV4-3	TRBJ2-3	once	CASSRTGADTQYF	TGCGCCAGCAGCCGAACAGGGGCAGATACGCAGTATTTT
TRBD1	TRBV11-2	TRBJ1-2	-	CASSLGGTGYYGYTF	TGTGCCAGCAGCTTAGGGGGGACAGGGTACTATGGCTACACCTTC
-	TRBV5-6	TRBJ1-2	-	CASSLMRYGYTF	TGTGCCAGCAGCTTGATGCGCTATGGCTACACCTTC
-	TRBV11-3	TRBJ2-2	-	CASSLVGGDAGELFF	TGTGCCAGCAGCTTAGTAGGGGGGGACGCCGGGGAGCTGTTTTTT
-	TRBV7-9	TRBJ2-2	-	CASSSTGTHTGELFF	TGTGCCAGCAGCTCGACAGGGACTCACACCGGGGAGCTGTTTTTT
-	TRBV5-3	TRBJ1-5	-	CARSAIGETPYSNQPQHF	TGTGCCAGAAGCGCCATCGGGGAAACACCATATAGCAATCAGCCCCAGCATTTT
-	TRBV30	TRBJ1-5	-	CAWSAQARGNQPQHF	TGTGCCTGGAGTGCGCAGGCGCGTGGCAATCAGCCCCAGCATTTT
TRBD1	TRBV5-1	TRBJ2-5	-	CASYPGQDQETQYF	TGCGCCAGCTACCCCGGACAGGACCAAGAGACCCAGTACTTC
-	TRBV9	TRBJ2-2	-	CASSQAGPTGELFF	TGTGCCAGCAGCCAGGCCGGTCCCACCGGGGAGCTGTTTTTT
TRBD1	TRBV3-1/TRBV3-2	TRBJ2-5	-	CASSRWDRGETQYF	TGTGCCAGCAGCCGCTGGGACAGGGGAGAGACCCAGTACTTC
-	TRBV12-3/TRBV12-4	TRBJ1-4	-	CASSLQANEKLFF	TGTGCCAGCAGCCTTCAGGCTAATGAAAAACTGTTTTTT
TRBD2	TRBV3-1/TRBV3-2	TRBJ2-1	-	CASSQALAGNYNEQFF	TGTGCCAGCAGCCAAGCCCTAGCGGGGAATTACAATGAGCAGTTCTTC
-	TRBV7-9	TRBJ1-6	-	CASSLGLDGSPLHF	TGTGCCAGCAGCCTTGGACTAGACGGTTCACCCCTCCACTTT
-	TRBV7-9	TRBJ2-5	few	CASSRLQGSETQYF	TGTGCCAGCAGCCGGTTACAGGGATCCGAGACCCAGTACTTC